This T cell receptor (beta chain) is drawn from a study of T cell responses to AZD1222 COVID-19 vaccine. Clones were sequenced by immunoSEQ multiplex PCR, and TCRdb holds only the in-frame ones, with some missing. The sample holds over 150,000 clones, around nine tenths seen once. In the case of this clone: Additional DNA sequences in this sample encode the identical CDR3.

CDR3 size: 11 residues. V was trimmed by 3 bases and J by 8 bases, leaving 7 bases between them. The V gene's germline CDR1 is SGHDN and CDR2 FVKESK. V is TRBV14 and J is TRBJ1-1; no clear D gene. Sequencing used peripheral blood, obtained 28 days after the second AZD1222 dose. The TCR comes from an adult who received the AZD1222 COVID-19 vaccine. Written as DNA, the CDR3 is TGTGCCAGCAGCCAGGGAACGGAAGCTTTCTTT. Protein product: CASSQGTEAFF.